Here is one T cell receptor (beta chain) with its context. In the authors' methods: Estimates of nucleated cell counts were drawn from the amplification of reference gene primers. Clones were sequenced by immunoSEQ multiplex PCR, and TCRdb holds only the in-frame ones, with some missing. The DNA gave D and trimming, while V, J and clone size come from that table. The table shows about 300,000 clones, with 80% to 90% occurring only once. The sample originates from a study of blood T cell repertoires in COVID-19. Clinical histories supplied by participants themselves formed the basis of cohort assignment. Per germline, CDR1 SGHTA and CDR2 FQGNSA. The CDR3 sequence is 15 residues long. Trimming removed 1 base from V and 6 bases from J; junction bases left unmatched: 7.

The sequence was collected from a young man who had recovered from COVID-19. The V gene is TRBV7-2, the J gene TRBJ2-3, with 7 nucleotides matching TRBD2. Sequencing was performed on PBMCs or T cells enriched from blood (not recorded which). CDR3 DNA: TGTGCCAGCAGCTTAGGCTCGGGAGGAGGGGATACGCAGTATTTT. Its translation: CASSLGSGGGDTQYF.